This T cell receptor beta chain originates from a study of cytomegalovirus exposure and HLA in healthy donors. This clone was counted a single time. Primers for the PCR totalled 60 Vbeta and 13 Jbeta. Profiling relied on immunoSEQ multiplex PCR, and the TCRdb table lists in-frame clones only, not all of them. The sample contains roughly 100,000 clones, about three quarters of which appear only once. Germline V gene data show CDR1 as SGDLS and CDR2 as YYNGEE. The CDR3 is 16 amino acids. V lost 7 bases to trimming and J lost 7 bases, with 23 bases between them. The chain links TRBV9 to TRBJ1-4; a weak D match, TRBD1 (6 bases). The sequence was collected from a male donor in good health and CMV-seronegative. The material sequenced was PBMCs. The CDR3 DNA sequence: TGTGCCAGCGCACCCTACCTTAGACAGGCAGGTGAAAAACTGTTTTTT. This sequence encodes CASAPYLRQAGEKLFF.